These 10 T cell receptor beta chains share one sample of origin, sequenced in a study of OX40 agonist ivuxolimab in advanced cancers. The protocol was immunoSEQ multiplex PCR, while the TCRdb copy is restricted to in-frame clones and leaves out a portion. The sample gives about 73,000 clones, about 87% of which show up once; over 9.5% is in the top ten. The material sequenced was CD4+ or CD8+ T cells sorted from blood, taken in a trial of the OX40 agonist ivuxolimab. Receptor source: an adult with an advanced solid tumor such as melanoma, head and neck, liver or kidney cancer.

CDR3 DNA: TGTGCCAGCAGCCAAGCCCCCTACAATGAGCAGTTCTTC. Translating gives CASSQAPYNEQFF. V is TRBV4-2 and J is TRBJ2-1; D remains ambiguous. CDR1 is LGHNA, CDR2 YNFKEQ, per germline. There are 13 residues in the CDR3. V was pared by 1 base and J by 2 bases, with 3 bases between.

V usage is TRBV19 and J usage is TRBJ2-7; D unresolved. The CDR3 consists of 12 residues. CDR1 is LNHDA, CDR2 SQIVND, per germline (reference sequence). The germline V and J ends were trimmed by 6 bases and 7 bases, with 13 bases remaining between them. The chain's CDR3 is CASSASGIEQYF. Written as DNA, the CDR3 is TGTGCCAGTAGCGCGAGTGGGATAGAGCAGTACTTC.

The gene calls are TRBV28 and TRBJ2-7; D not resolved. The CDR3 runs to 14 residues. Trimming took 4 bases from V and 4 from J, leaving 14 bases between them. CDR1 and CDR2 (germline): MDHEN, SYDVKM. The CDR3 here is CASSSRSARYEQYF. The CDR3 coding sequence is TGTGCCAGCAGTTCCCGGTCAGCTAGATACGAGCAGTACTTC.

V and J are TRBV27 and TRBJ1-4; D gene unclear. V was clipped by 1 base and J by 6 bases, with 9 bases between them. This CDR3 spans 14 amino acids. Germline CDR1 reads MNHEY; CDR2 reads SMNVEV (reference sequence). This CDR3 reads CASSLWGGDEKLFF. The CDR3 DNA reads TGTGCCAGCAGTTTATGGGGAGGTGATGAAAAACTGTTTTTT. Full variable domain (rest looked up from reference TRBV27 and TRBJ1-4): EAQVTQNPRYLITVTGKKLTVTCSQNMNHEYMSWYRQDPGLGLRQIYYSMNVEVTDKGDVPEGYKVSRKEKRNFPLILESPSPNQTSLYFCASSLWGGDEKLFFGSGTQLSVL.

The chain uses TRBV27 and TRBJ2-7; D possibly corresponds to TRBD2 (6 bases). The CDR3 consists of 14 residues. Trimming stripped 8 bases from V and 2 bases from J, with 16 bases between. The germline CDR1 and CDR2 sequences are MNHEY and SMNVEV (reference sequence). CDR3 protein: CASGRGSQTYEQYF. The CDR3 DNA is TGTGCCAGCGGTCGGGGGTCCCAAACCTACGAGCAGTACTTC.

The chain joins TRBV21-1 to TRBJ1-1; whether TRBD1, the table's D call, matches the DNA was not checked. TRBV21-1 is assigned pseudogene status. CDR3 length equals 14 residues. The chain's CDR3 is CASSIRDRGPEAFF. For the CDR3, the DNA is TGTGCCAGCAGCATCCGGGACAGGGGGCCTGAAGCTTTCTTT.

The rearrangement links TRBV27 to TRBJ2-3; D gene ambiguous. The germline V and J ends were trimmed by 6 bases and 0 bases, with 16 bases remaining between them. From germline, CDR1 is MNHEY and CDR2 SMNVEV (reference sequence). The CDR3 is made up of 16 amino acids. CDR3 sequence (DNA): TGTGCCAGCAGGGCGTGGGCCCACTATAGCACAGATACGCAGTATTTT. It specifies CASRAWAHYSTDTQYF.

The V gene is TRBV27, the J gene TRBJ2-1, with D perhaps matching TRBD2 (6 bases). The germline V gene encodes CDR1 MNHEY and CDR2 SMNVEV (reference sequence). The CDR3 loop spans 15 amino acids. Trimming stripped 4 bases from V and 4 bases from J, with 14 bases between. CDR3 sequence reads: CASSWTGTLYNEQFF. The CDR3 coding sequence is TGTGCCAGCAGTTGGACCGGGACTTTGTACAATGAGCAGTTCTTC.

The chain links TRBV27 to TRBJ2-1; 7 bases line up with TRBD2. The CDR3 runs 16 residues. Germline values: CDR1 MNHEY, CDR2 SMNVEV (reference sequence). V lost 0 bases to trimming and J lost 4 bases; unmatched junction nucleotides: 6. As DNA, the CDR3 is TGTGCCAGCAGTTTATCGCGAGCGGGGAGATACAATGAGCAGTTCTTC. Its translation is CASSLSRAGRYNEQFF.

The CDR3 DNA reads as TGTGCCAGCAGTGTTCAGGGCGCAATCAATCAGCCCCAGCATTTT. Its protein product is CASSVQGAINQPQHF. This chain links TRBV25-1 with TRBJ1-5; possibly TRBD1 for D (5 bases). Trimming left V 4 bases short and J 3 bases short, with 13 bases between. Germline lookup yields CDR1 MGHDK and CDR2 SYGVNS. This CDR3 is built from 15 residues.